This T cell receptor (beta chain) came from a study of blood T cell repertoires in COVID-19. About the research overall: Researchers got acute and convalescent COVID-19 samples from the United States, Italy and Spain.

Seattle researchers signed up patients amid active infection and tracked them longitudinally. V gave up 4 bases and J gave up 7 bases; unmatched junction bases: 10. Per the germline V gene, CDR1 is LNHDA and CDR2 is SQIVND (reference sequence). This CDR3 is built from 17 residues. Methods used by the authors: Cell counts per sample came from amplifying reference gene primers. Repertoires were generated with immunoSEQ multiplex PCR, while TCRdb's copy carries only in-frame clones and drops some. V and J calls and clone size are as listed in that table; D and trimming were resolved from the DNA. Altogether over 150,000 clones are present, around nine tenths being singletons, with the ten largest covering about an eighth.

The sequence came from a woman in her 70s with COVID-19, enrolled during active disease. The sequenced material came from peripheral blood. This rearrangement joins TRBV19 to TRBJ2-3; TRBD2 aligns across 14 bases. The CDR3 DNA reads TGTGCCAGTAGTAGGAGGGGGACTAGCGGGAGTGCTAATACGCAGTATTTT. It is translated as CASSRRGTSGSANTQYF.